Below are 26 T cell receptor beta chains sequenced from a single sample in a study of cytomegalovirus exposure and HLA in healthy donors. Researchers ran the PCR with 60 Vbeta and 13 Jbeta primers. Measured with immunoSEQ multiplex PCR; TCRdb has only the in-frame clones, and not every one. The sample yields 150,000 or so clones, around 80% seen once. The source material was PBMCs. The source of these receptors is a woman between 40 and 55 years old in good health and CMV-seronegative.

This clone was found a few times. The CDR3 protein is CASSLGASAPNYGYTF. DNA for the CDR3: TGTGCCAGCAGCTTAGGGGCGTCAGCTCCTAACTATGGCTACACCTTC. The V and J genes are TRBV11-2 and TRBJ1-2, with D unclear. This CDR3 has 16 amino acids. Germline V lookup: CDR1 SGHAT, CDR2 FQNNGV. Trimming shortened V by 1 base and J by 0 bases, and 12 bases separated the two germline ends.

V is TRBV5-1 and J is TRBJ2-7; 9 bases agree with TRBD2. Germline V gives CDR1 SGHRS, CDR2 YFSETQ. V was clipped by 4 bases and J by 0 bases; unmatched bases: 8. CDR3 length: 16 amino acids. Here the CDR3 DNA reads TGCGCCAGCAGCCCCGACAAGACTAGCGGCTCCTACGAGCAGTACTTC. Translating it yields CASSPDKTSGSYEQYF.

V usage is TRBV5-1 and J usage is TRBJ2-7, with 7 bases fitting TRBD1. Germline V gene lookup returns CDR1 SGHRS and CDR2 YFSETQ. The trim removed 2 bases at V and 5 bases at J, leaving 4 bases unmatched. The length of the CDR3 is 13 residues. This CDR3 reads CASSLQGRDEQYF. CDR3 coding DNA: TGCGCCAGCAGCTTACAGGGGCGCGACGAGCAGTACTTC.

Notes on this clone: One junction end disagrees with the germline gene, perhaps due to a read error. The gene calls are TRBV15 and TRBJ1-5, with 10 bases lining up with TRBD1. Germline-derived CDR1 and CDR2 are LNHNV and YYDKDF (reference sequence). There are 15 residues in the CDR3. The CDR3 sequence is CATSRDRGQNQPQHF. CDR3 nucleotide sequence: TGTGCCACCAGCCGAGACAGGGGGCAAAATCAGCCCCAGCATTTT.

The chain is built from TRBV7-9 and TRBJ2-2, with 8 bases matching TRBD1. CDR3 length: 15 amino acids. The germline CDR1 and CDR2 sequences are SEHNR and FQNEAQ (reference sequence). V was clipped by 3 bases and J by 3 bases; unmatched bases: 3. CDR3 in amino acids: CASSFLTGDTGELFF. DNA of the CDR3: TGTGCCAGCAGCTTCCTGACAGGGGACACCGGGGAGCTGTTTTTT.

V and J are TRBV6-5 and TRBJ2-2; a possible D gene is TRBD1 (6 bases). CDR3 size: 13 residues. Trimming took 4 bases from V and 5 from J, leaving 8 bases between them. Germline loops: CDR1 MNHEY, CDR2 SVGAGI. The CDR3, as DNA: TGTGCCAGCAGTTTTCAGGGGACCGGGGAGCTGTTTTTT. Translation gives CASSFQGTGELFF.

The V and J genes are TRBV28 and TRBJ1-2; D is possibly TRBD1 (6 bases). V shed 11 bases and J shed 7 bases, with 20 bases lying between them. The CDR3 is made up of 13 amino acids. In germline, CDR1 is MDHEN, CDR2 SYDVKM. The CDR3: CAEGGGAFPGYTF. CDR3 in DNA: TGTGCCGAAGGCGGGGGCGCTTTCCCTGGCTACACCTTC.

The rearrangement uses TRBV29-1 and TRBJ1-2, with TRBD1 as a possible D gene (5 bases). CDR1 and CDR2 from the germline V gene are SQVTM and ANQGSEA. The ends were cut back, 5 bases at V and 0 bases at J, with 16 bases in the middle. The CDR3 is 15 residues long. CDR3 sequence: CSVRGGAVANYGYTF. CDR3 coding DNA: TGCAGCGTTCGAGGCGGGGCGGTAGCTAACTATGGCTACACCTTC.

V gene TRBV7-3 combines with J gene TRBJ2-2; TRBD2 is a possible D gene (5 bases). Looked up from germline, CDR1 is SGHTA and CDR2 is FQGTGA. The CDR3 has 15 residues. The V end lost 1 base, the J end lost 6 bases, and 12 bases lay between the germline ends. This CDR3 is CASSLIPGVAGELFF. The CDR3 nucleotides read TGTGCCAGCAGCTTAATACCCGGGGTGGCCGGGGAGCTGTTTTTT.

V and J are TRBV5-6 and TRBJ1-1, with a possible D match to TRBD1 (5 bases). Germline CDR1 and CDR2: SGHDT and YYEEEE. The CDR3 is 14 amino acids. Trimming removed 0 bases from V and 1 base from J, with 7 bases in between. The CDR3 DNA is TGTGCCAGCAGCTTGGAGGGGTGGAACACTGAAGCTTTCTTT. Its translation is CASSLEGWNTEAFF.

Note on this clone: Different DNA sequences within this sample yield the same CDR3. The rearrangement joins TRBV19 to TRBJ2-1, with 7 bases matching TRBD2. With V trimmed by 0 bases and J by 2 bases, 7 bases remained unmatched. Germline V gives CDR1 LNHDA, CDR2 SQIVND (reference sequence). The CDR3 loop spans 17 amino acids. CDR3 DNA: TGTGCCAGTAGTATAGATCGGGCTAGCGGAACCTACAATGAGCAGTTCTTC. Translated: CASSIDRASGTYNEQFF.

This chain joins TRBV4-2 and TRBJ1-2; TRBD1 agrees at 7 bases. V shed 3 bases and J 12 bases; nucleotides not matched to a gene: 7. The CDR3 contains 12 residues. The germline gives CDR1 LGHNA, CDR2 YNFKEQ. The CDR3 here is CASSHRQGEHTF. CDR3 DNA: TGTGCCAGCAGCCACCGACAGGGAGAGCACACCTTC.

This chain uses TRBV19 with TRBJ1-2; D call uncertain. CDR3 length equals 13 residues. Between the trimmed V and J ends, which lost 4 bases and 0 bases, there was a span of 6 bases. CDR1 is LNHDA and CDR2 is SQIVND in the germline V gene (reference sequence). The DNA for the CDR3 is TGTGCCAGTAGTAGGAGGACTAACTATGGCTACACCTTC. Amino acids: CASSRRTNYGYTF.

This clone was detected a few times. The chain couples TRBV4-3 to TRBJ2-1, with TRBD2 matching 8 bases. The CDR3 contains 14 residues. The V segment lost 4 bases and the J segment 3 bases; nucleotides outside the gene matches: 2. Germline V gene lookup returns CDR1 LGHNA and CDR2 YSLEER. CDR3 sequence: CASSRSGDYNEQFF. Here the CDR3 DNA reads TGCGCCAGCAGCCGTAGCGGGGACTACAATGAGCAGTTCTTC.

The gene calls are TRBV28 and TRBJ2-5; the match to TRBD1 covers 7 bases. The J call is in doubt because the DNA end fits TRBJ2-7 better. The CDR3 spans 16 residues. Germline CDR1 is MDHEN and CDR2 is SYDVKM. CDR3 nucleotide sequence: TGTGCCAGCAGTTTAGCAGGAGGAAACAGGGGTTACGAGCAGTACTTC. Encoded protein: CASSLAGGNRGYEQYF.

The rearrangement joins TRBV6-4 to TRBJ2-3; the D gene is possibly TRBD2 (5 bases). In germline, CDR1 is MRHNA, CDR2 SNTAGT. This CDR3 is built from 15 residues. The V end was cut by 1 base, the J end by 2 bases, with 10 bases between. The CDR3 DNA sequence: TGTGCCAGCAGTGACTTGGCGGGCAACACAGATACGCAGTATTTT. The encoded protein is CASSDLAGNTDTQYF.

The chain has TRBV10-3 and TRBJ2-7, with a possible D match to TRBD1 (5 bases). V dropped 2 bases and J dropped 6 bases, with 14 bases sitting between them. This CDR3 contains 14 residues. Per germline, CDR1 ENHRY and CDR2 SYGVKD. CDR3 nucleotide sequence: TGTGCCATCAGTGAGGGACAAGCCACTTCCGAGCAGTACTTC. It encodes CAISEGQATSEQYF.

This chain uses TRBV28 with TRBJ2-7; maybe TRBD2 (5 bases). Trimming removed 3 bases from V and 2 bases from J, with 11 bases in between. The CDR3 consists of 14 residues. Per the germline V gene, CDR1 is MDHEN and CDR2 is SYDVKM. The DNA of the CDR3 is TGTGCCAGCAGTTTGGTAGCGACCGCCTACGAGCAGTACTTC. The encoded protein is CASSLVATAYEQYF.

The chain couples TRBV5-4 to TRBJ2-3; possibly TRBD1 for D (5 bases). Germline V lookup: CDR1 SGHNT, CDR2 YYREEE (reference sequence). V lost 4 bases and J 6 bases, leaving 9 bases between the germline ends. The CDR3 runs 12 residues. The CDR3 DNA reads as TGTGCCAGCAGCGCGTACAGGGATACGCAGTATTTT. It encodes CASSAYRDTQYF.

This rearrangement joins TRBV28 to TRBJ1-2; 10 positions agree with TRBD1. This CDR3 region has 17 residues. The ends lost 3 bases at V and 5 bases at J; junction bases unmatched: 12. CDR1 and CDR2 from the germline V gene are MDHEN and SYDVKM. The CDR3 nucleotides read TGTGCCAGCAGTTTGGGGTTATTGGGGACAGGGGAGTATGGCTACACCTTC. Translation gives CASSLGLLGTGEYGYTF.

This clone was recorded only once. The chain combines TRBV7-2 with TRBJ2-1, with TRBD2 matching 8 bases. After removal of 3 bases from V and 8 bases from J, the junction contained 9 bases not matched to a gene. CDR3 size: 15 residues. Germline V lookup: CDR1 SGHTA, CDR2 FQGNSA. The CDR3 DNA is TGTGCCAGCAGCTTGACTAGCGATAGTTTCTATGAGCAGTTCTTC. It translates to CASSLTSDSFYEQFF.

The rearrangement joins TRBV5-1 to TRBJ2-7, with 8 bases identical to TRBD2. CDR3 length equals 15 residues. V was pared by 4 bases and J by 2 bases, with 8 bases of the junction left unmatched. Germline values: CDR1 SGHRS, CDR2 YFSETQ. The CDR3 reads CASSPESGSPYEQYF. CDR3 coding DNA: TGCGCCAGCAGCCCCGAGAGCGGGAGTCCCTACGAGCAGTACTTC. The full variable domain, in which reference TRBV5-1 and TRBJ2-7 provide the parts outside the CDR3, is KAGVTQTPRYLIKTRGQQVTLSCSPISGHRSVSWYQQTPGQGLQFLFEYFSETQRNKGNFPGRFSGRQFSNSRSEMNVSTLELGDSALYLCASSPESGSPYEQYFGPGTRLTVT.

This clone was detected once. The rearrangement joins TRBV14 to TRBJ2-1; D is perhaps TRBD2 (6 bases). CDR3 length: 16 amino acids. With 4 bases removed from V and 6 bases from J, the gap between germline ends came to 19 bases. CDR1 and CDR2 from the germline V gene are SGHDN and FVKESK. DNA of the CDR3: TGTGCCAGCAGCCGCGATAGCGGCCCGCCGGGCAATGAGCAGTTCTTC. Amino acid sequence: CASSRDSGPPGNEQFF. Using reference TRBV14 and TRBJ2-1 for the parts outside the CDR3, the full variable domain is EAGVTQFPSHSVIEKGQTVTLRCDPISGHDNLYWYRRVMGKEIKFLLHFVKESKQDESGMPNNRFLAERTGGTYSTLKVQPAELEDSGVYFCASSRDSGPPGNEQFFGPGTRLTVL.

The chain uses TRBV9 and TRBJ2-3; 10 bases fit TRBD2. Germline V gene lookup returns CDR1 SGDLS and CDR2 YYNGEE. The V and J ends lost 0 bases and 4 bases, in that order; junction bases with no gene match: 11. The CDR3 consists of 18 residues. The CDR3 coding sequence is TGTGCCAGCAGCGTAGCTACCTCGGCTAGCGGGAGTCCAGATACGCAGTATTTT. Translated, it gives CASSVATSASGSPDTQYF.

The rearrangement links TRBV7-2 to TRBJ2-7, with D possibly being TRBD2 (6 bases). The CDR3 has 14 residues. Deletions cut 5 bases from V and 4 bases from J, with 15 bases between. The germline V gene has CDR1 SGHTA and CDR2 FQGNSA. The CDR3 region is CASSPSPGEYEQYF. CDR3 DNA sequence: TGTGCCAGCAGCCCTAGTCCGGGGGAATACGAGCAGTACTTC.

The chain uses TRBV4-1 and TRBJ2-5, with D unresolved. The J call may be wrong; the DNA end is better matched by TRBJ2-7. Germline V lookup: CDR1 MGHRA, CDR2 YSYEKL. This CDR3 is 14 amino acids long. CDR3 loop: CASSQVLGSYEQYF. The CDR3 DNA reads as TGCGCCAGCAGCCAAGTTTTGGGCTCCTACGAGCAGTACTTC.